The present T cell receptor (beta chain) was sequenced within a study of blood T cell repertoires in COVID-19 (dated by TCRdb to between 2020 and 2021). With regard to the full study: Collaborator samples came from the United States, Italy and Spain and covered acute and convalescent phases of COVID-19. The prospective study material was composed of cDNA or gDNA derived from T cells, B-cell-depleted T cells, or PBMCs. The dataset comprised deeply sampled blood TCRbeta repertoires from subjects exposed to, actively infected with, or recovered from COVID-19. The repertoires were made available in a free public database intended to serve as a resource for research on the immune response to SARS-CoV-2. The samples were drawn from the first 160 participants of the ongoing ImmuneRACE study and from roughly 1,300 subjects provided by 6 global collaborators. Sample metadata almost always included a de-identified subject ID, COVID-19 status, age in years and sex. Where available, HLA class I and class II types were obtained from metadata supplied by the sample provider rather than from assay-based typing.

Clipping removes 7 bases from V and 4 bases from J, with 1 as the unmatched junction base count. The CDR3 covers 11 residues, taking in both the cysteine and the phenylalanine. Just CDR3 DNA is preserved here, 33 bases in frame from base 1. From the germline V gene (reference sequence), CDR1 is GTSNPN and CDR2 is SVGIG. For this clone: The target of this receptor is not known. The input lacks base qualities; no much larger clone sits a single base away.

The research as a whole found: How much clinical and demographic metadata was included differed by source and by participant, and the metadata was provided uncurated.

TCRbeta CDR3 regions were amplified from genomic DNA by means of the immunoSEQ Assay, a bias-controlled multiplex PCR. As for how the authors treated the data: Nucleated cell counts per sample were estimated from amplification of reference gene primers within the assay. To quantify the absolute abundance of each unique TCRbeta CDR3 rearrangement, sequence reads were collapsed and filtered. For each sample, productive Simpson clonality was calculated as the square root of Simpson's diversity index over productive rearrangements. TCRdb obtained this table from immuneACCESS and retained in-frame rearrangements with V and J assigned. These tables miss some clones; where compared with another copy, unresolved V genes account for less than half of the shortfall, and the remainder is unexplained. Clonal size and the V and J genes are those of that table, whereas D and trimming came from the DNA. Within this sample are some 150,000 clones, with roughly 76% of them counted one time only. The leading ten clones occupy 8% to 9% of the sample.

Collaborating institutions collected whole blood in K2EDTA tubes following their own protocols. For TCRbeta analysis, collaborators shipped samples in one of three forms: frozen whole blood, isolated PBMCs, or DNA extracted from either of those sample types. Material for sequencing was peripheral blood. The chain links TRBV30 with TRBJ2-3; TRBD1 fits 8 bases in the junction. The clonotype was recovered from a human donor with acute or convalescent COVID-19. The donor label of this sample is uncertain. The nucleotide sequence reads TGTGCCTCCAGGGGGCCAGATACGCAGTATTTT. This gives the protein CASRGPDTQYF. Where the CDR3 stops, the reference TRBV30 and TRBJ2-3 genes take over; the full variable domain is SQTIHQWPATLVQPVGSPLSLECTVEGTSNPNLYWYRQAAGRGLQLLFYSVGIGQISSEVPQNLSASRPQDRQFILSSKKLLLSDSGFYLCASRGPDTQYFGPGTRLTVL.